This T cell receptor beta chain was captured in a study of CXCR3-negative and CXCR3-positive naive CD8 T cells. General study results and limits: Researchers report that CXCR3-positive naive cells carry more hydrophobic TRB CDR3s than CXCR3-negative naive cells.

As for this clonotype: Its antigen is not known.

The CDR3 totals 13 residues. Germline values: CDR1 SEHNR, CDR2 FQNEAQ (reference sequence). The study made its TRB cDNA libraries by 5' RACE, adding UMI labels. No DNA is given; TCRdb re-called the 5' RACE reads and lists each CDR3 protein once. The sample table includes 65,000 to 75,000 distinct CDR3 sequences. The sequence came from a human donor in good health. Some clones in this sample may be carry-over from other donors' samples. The sequenced sample was naive CXCR3- CD8+ T cells from blood. The subset was: CD45RO-CCR7+CD27+CD95- naive CD8+ T cells lacking CXCR3 (TNR3-). The V gene is TRBV7-9, the J gene TRBJ2-2; the TCRdb D gene call, TRBD2, has no DNA to confirm it. The CDR3 is CASSYGTGGELFF.